The 26 T cell receptor beta chains below all came from one sample that was sequenced in a study of metastatic and nonmetastatic thyroid tumors. All patients were untreated before thyroid surgery. TCRdb ran MiXCR on the PCR reads. The sample carries 15,000 to 25,000 clones, 25% recorded once. Material: blood. The source is a male donor with papillary thyroid cancer or a benign thyroid nodule (not recorded which). Some clones in this sample may be carry-over from other donors' samples.

V and J are TRBV15 and TRBJ1-1, with D possibly matching TRBD1 (5 bases). Germline CDR1 reads LNHNV; CDR2 reads YYDKDF (reference sequence). The CDR3 totals 15 residues. V was clipped by 0 bases and J by 3 bases, with 11 bases between them. The chain's CDR3 is CATSRDRQKDTEAFF. As DNA, the CDR3 is TGTGCCACCAGCAGAGATAGACAGAAGGACACTGAAGCTTTCTTT.

This clone rates as medium-sized. The rearrangement uses TRBV24-1 and TRBJ2-3; 7 nucleotides line up with TRBD2. Germline lookup yields CDR1 KGHDR and CDR2 SFDVKD. The CDR3 consists of 16 residues. V shed 4 bases, J shed 2 bases, and the junction held 8 bases outside the gene matches. The CDR3 here is CATSDPGLEPTDTQYF. CDR3 coding DNA: TGTGCCACCAGTGACCCCGGACTAGAGCCCACAGATACGCAGTATTTT.

Only a few counts were recorded for this clone. This chain joins TRBV6-1 and TRBJ1-6; 7 bases are shared with TRBD1. The CDR3 is 14 residues long. Unmatched junction bases numbered 3, after V lost 4 bases and J lost 6 bases. Per germline, CDR1 MNHNS and CDR2 SASEGT. The CDR3 DNA sequence: TGTGCCAGCAGTGTACACAGGGGTAATTCACCCCTCCACTTT. Its translation is CASSVHRGNSPLHF.

This clone has a count of ten or more. V and J are TRBV27 and TRBJ1-4; weak D call: TRBD1 (5 bases). Germline CDR1 is MNHEY and CDR2 is SMNVEV (reference sequence). The CDR3 runs 14 residues. V dropped 2 bases and J dropped 7 bases, with 11 bases sitting between them. The CDR3 DNA reads TGTGCCAGCAGTTTACGGTATGGGGCTGAAAAACTGTTTTTT. Amino acids: CASSLRYGAEKLFF.

This chain joins TRBV20-1 and TRBJ1-2, with D possibly being TRBD1 (5 bases). The germline V gene has CDR1 DFQATT and CDR2 SNEGSKA (reference sequence). This CDR3 spans 14 amino acids. V lost 6 bases and J lost 1, with 15 bases in between. The CDR3 here is CSAPDGASNYGYTF. The CDR3 coding sequence is TGCAGTGCCCCAGACGGGGCCAGTAACTATGGCTACACCTTC.

In this sample, this clone turned up a few times. The rearrangement links TRBV19 to TRBJ2-3; D perhaps matches TRBD2 (5 bases). Germline CDR1 is LNHDA and CDR2 is SQIVND (reference sequence). V dropped 6 bases and J dropped 4 bases, with 8 bases sitting between them. The CDR3 runs 12 residues. For the CDR3, the DNA is TGTGCCAGTAGCTTACTAGCAGATACGCAGTATTTT. It translates to CASSLLADTQYF.

The chain employs TRBV30 and TRBJ2-1; no clear D. V lost 0 bases to trimming and J lost 6 bases, with 6 bases between them. The germline V gene encodes CDR1 GTSNPN and CDR2 SVGIG (reference sequence). This CDR3 spans 12 amino acids. The CDR3: CAWSVLGNEQFF. CDR3 nucleotide sequence: TGTGCCTGGAGTGTTCTAGGCAATGAGCAGTTCTTC.

This clone has more than one count but fewer than ten. The chain carries TRBV19 and TRBJ2-2; no definite D call. Germline loops: CDR1 LNHDA, CDR2 SQIVND (reference sequence). The V gene lost 7 bases and the J gene lost 9 bases, with 12 bases spanning the gap. The CDR3 is 12 amino acids. CDR3 residues: CASKGVTWELFF. The DNA of the CDR3 is TGTGCCAGTAAGGGCGTGACCTGGGAGCTGTTTTTT.

This clone was recorded at least ten times. A much larger clone differs by one base, so this may be a read error. As DNA, the CDR3 is TGCGCCAGCAGCCATGGACGGGACGAGCAGTACTTC. This translates into CASSHGRDEQYF. The V call is TRBV4-1, the J call TRBJ2-7, with D uncertain. V lost 3 bases, J lost 5 bases, and 8 bases lay in between. Germline assignment: CDR1 MGHRA and CDR2 YSYEKL. There are 12 residues in the CDR3.

This rearrangement joins TRBV2 to TRBJ2-1, with unresolved D. Between the trimmed V and J ends, which lost 4 bases and 2 bases, there was a span of 21 bases. The CDR3 spans 18 residues. Germline lookup yields CDR1 SNHLY and CDR2 FYNNEI. In DNA, the CDR3 is TGTGCCAGCAGTGTGAGGTTCCCAGACTCACTTACCTACAATGAGCAGTTCTTC. It yields the protein CASSVRFPDSLTYNEQFF.

As to this clone: A much larger clonotype is one base distant, so this may be a read error. V gene TRBV5-4 combines with J gene TRBJ2-7; the match to TRBD2 covers 9 bases. This CDR3 has 15 residues. J was trimmed by 10 bases and V by 3 bases; bases with no gene match: 14. CDR1 is SGHNT and CDR2 is YYREEE in the germline V gene (reference sequence). CDR3 DNA sequence: TGTGCCAGCAGCTGGGGGACTAGCTGCCTGCCGGCCCAGTACTTC. As protein: CASSWGTSCLPAQYF.

The rearrangement joins TRBV19 to TRBJ1-4; D might be TRBD1 (6 bases). This CDR3 has 15 residues. V lost 4 bases and J 3 bases, leaving 12 bases between the germline ends. The germline gives CDR1 LNHDA, CDR2 SQIVND (reference sequence). CDR3 residues: CASSSGQPSNEKLFF. The DNA of the CDR3 is TGTGCCAGTAGTAGCGGACAGCCCTCTAATGAAAAACTGTTTTTT.

This clone is deemed medium-sized. The CDR3 is CASSPVGGDYGYTF. The CDR3 DNA follows: TGCGCCAGCAGCCCGGTGGGGGGAGACTATGGCTACACCTTC. The chain uses TRBV5-1 and TRBJ1-2; D is perhaps TRBD1 (5 bases). The CDR3 has 14 residues. Trimming stripped 4 bases from V and 3 bases from J, with 13 bases between. The V gene's germline CDR1 is SGHRS and CDR2 YFSETQ.

This clone showed up many times. The genes are TRBV29-1 and TRBJ2-3; D not certain. CDR1 and CDR2 (germline): SQVTM, ANQGSEA. V lost 8 bases, J lost 3 bases, and 9 bases lay in between. This CDR3 comprises 11 residues. Here the CDR3 reads CSTARTDTQYF. CDR3 bases: TGCAGCACCGCGAGGACAGATACGCAGTATTTT.

The chain couples TRBV5-1 to TRBJ2-7; maybe TRBD1 (6 bases). Trimming removed 4 bases from V and 7 bases from J, with 18 bases in between. From germline, CDR1 is SGHRS and CDR2 YFSETQ. This CDR3 is 14 amino acids long. The CDR3 spells CASSPGQPSWEQYF. The CDR3 DNA follows: TGCGCCAGCAGCCCGGGACAACCCTCTTGGGAGCAGTACTTC.

Remarks on this clone: Other DNA sequences within the sample encode an identical CDR3. The V gene is TRBV2, the J gene TRBJ2-5; 9 positions agree with TRBD1. The CDR3 has 14 amino acids. CDR1 and CDR2 from the germline V gene are SNHLY and FYNNEI. V dropped 6 bases and J dropped 4; count of bases not matched to a gene: 6. The CDR3, as DNA: TGTGCCAGCAGCGGGACAGGGAGTGGAGAGACCCAGTACTTC. It yields the protein CASSGTGSGETQYF. Full variable domain (rest looked up from reference TRBV2 and TRBJ2-5): EPEVTQTPSHQVTQMGQEVILRCVPISNHLYFYWYRQILGQKVEFLVSFYNNEISEKSEIFDDQFSVERPDGSNFTLKIRSTKLEDSAMYFCASSGTGSGETQYFGPGTRLLVL.

This clone has more than one count but fewer than ten. The V call is TRBV27, the J call TRBJ1-5; D might be TRBD1 (5 bases). This CDR3 is built from 17 residues. Germline CDR1 reads MNHEY; CDR2 reads SMNVEV (reference sequence). Trimming removed 3 bases from V and 2 bases from J, with 17 bases in between. CDR3 amino acids: CASSLTGGRNGNQPQHF. The CDR3 DNA reads as TGTGCCAGCAGTTTGACGGGGGGGAGGAATGGCAATCAGCCCCAGCATTTT.

There are many counts of this clone. The chain employs TRBV5-6 and TRBJ1-1; weak D call: TRBD1 (5 bases). The CDR3 has 14 residues. The V gene lost 4 bases and the J gene lost 4 bases, with 14 bases spanning the gap. The germline gives CDR1 SGHDT, CDR2 YYEEEE. For the CDR3, the DNA is TGTGCCAGCAGCAAACGTGGCAGGGTCACTGAAGCTTTCTTT. This codes for CASSKRGRVTEAFF.

This clone occurred a few times. This chain uses TRBV24-1 with TRBJ2-7; 7 bases are a match to TRBD2. Per the germline V gene, CDR1 is KGHDR and CDR2 is SFDVKD. The V and J ends lost 5 bases and 0 bases, in that order; junction bases with no gene match: 9. The CDR3 contains 16 residues. CDR3 in DNA: TGTGCCACCAGTGCCCCGGTCTGGGGGGGCTCCTACGAGCAGTACTTC. It yields the protein CATSAPVWGGSYEQYF.

The CDR3 DNA sequence: TGTGCCAGCAGTCAAAGGGAGTATGGCTACACCTTC. This gives the protein CASSQREYGYTF. J is TRBJ1-2 and V is TRBV2; D unresolved. Germline values: CDR1 SNHLY, CDR2 FYNNEI. The ends were cut back, 5 bases at V and 5 bases at J, with 9 bases in the middle. This CDR3 region has 12 residues.

V usage is TRBV9 and J usage is TRBJ2-1, with 8 positions matching TRBD2. The CDR3 has 12 amino acids. The germline V gene encodes CDR1 SGDLS and CDR2 YYNGEE. With V trimmed by 4 bases and J by 10 bases, 4 bases remained unmatched. This CDR3 is CASSSLAGEQFF. The CDR3 nucleotides read TGTGCCAGCAGCTCCCTAGCGGGCGAGCAGTTCTTC.

This clone was seen ten or more times. The chain employs TRBV10-3 and TRBJ2-7; 10 bases line up with TRBD1. CDR3 length equals 14 residues. Germline V gene sequence: CDR1 ENHRY, CDR2 SYGVKD. J lost 3 bases, V lost 4 bases, and 3 bases had no gene match. CDR3 sequence reads: CAISGTGGNYEQYF. As DNA, the CDR3 is TGTGCCATCAGTGGGACAGGGGGGAACTACGAGCAGTACTTC.

This chain uses TRBV6-1 with TRBJ2-1, with 7 bases fitting TRBD2. The germline CDR1 and CDR2 sequences are MNHNS and SASEGT. V dropped 4 bases and J dropped 4; count of bases not matched to a gene: 4. CDR3 length equals 14 residues. The CDR3 spells CASSGREDYNEQFF. Here the CDR3 DNA reads TGTGCCAGCAGTGGACGGGAGGATTACAATGAGCAGTTCTTC.

This clone turned up a few times. The rearrangement uses TRBV6-1 and TRBJ2-2; the D gene is possibly TRBD2 (6 bases). Trimming stripped 5 bases from V and 5 bases from J, with 9 bases between. The germline gives CDR1 MNHNS, CDR2 SASEGT. CDR3 size: 13 residues. The CDR3 nucleotides are TGTGCCAGCAGTTGGAGGGCGACCGGGGAGCTGTTTTTT. Its protein product is CASSWRATGELFF.

This clone occurred many times. Since a much larger clone is just one base distant, this may be a read error. The chain combines TRBV28 with TRBJ2-1, with D perhaps TRBD2 (5 bases). This CDR3 comprises 16 residues. V was pared by 3 bases and J by 9 bases, with 21 bases between. Looked up from germline, CDR1 is MDHEN and CDR2 is SYDVKM. This chain's CDR3 is CASSLLHGRGRPEQFF. For the CDR3, the DNA is TGTGCCAGCAGTTTGCTCCATGGACGGGGTCGCCCTGAGCAGTTCTTC.

This clone is medium-sized in the sample. This chain's CDR3 is CASSKNSNQPQHF. The CDR3 DNA follows: TGTGCCAGCAGTAAGAATAGCAATCAGCCCCAGCATTTT. The chain links TRBV12-3 or TRBV12-4 to TRBJ1-5; D is undetermined. CDR3 length: 13 residues. Trimming stripped 5 bases from V and 0 bases from J, with 5 bases between.